A single sample is the source of the 13 T cell receptor beta chains below, sequenced in a study of blood T cells in healthy people across ages. With a J-beta primer mix and a sample-barcoded 5' primer, a second PCR ran roughly 6 to 12 cycles. TCRdb reprocessed the 5' RACE reads via MiXCR and lists one record per CDR3 protein. The sample includes 800,000 to 950,000 distinct CDR3 sequences, 36% of them seen just once. The sequenced sample consisted of blood. These receptors came from a man aged 18 to 29 in good health.

This clonotype was seen a single time. This chain uses TRBV29-1 with TRBJ2-4, with 7 positions matching TRBD1. Judging by the DNA end, TRBJ2-7 fits better; the J call may be wrong. CDR1 SQVTM and CDR2 ANQGSEA come from the germline V gene. The CDR3 is 11 amino acids. The CDR3 spells CSVTGTYEQYF. In DNA, the CDR3 is TGCAGCGTGACAGGGACCTACGAGCAGTACTTC.

The rearrangement joins TRBV3-1 to TRBJ2-3; 7 bases align to TRBD2. The CDR3 has 17 amino acids. CDR1 is LGHDT and CDR2 is YNNKEL in the germline V gene (reference sequence). The V and J ends lost 4 bases and 0 bases, in that order; junction bases with no gene match: 10. CDR3 in amino acids: CASSPRVSGLSTDTQYF. Here the CDR3 DNA reads TGTGCCAGCAGCCCTCGGGTTAGCGGGCTCAGCACAGATACGCAGTATTTT.

A remark on this clonotype: Possible read error: a much larger clone is one base away. The chain joins TRBV5-1 to TRBJ2-3, with 7 nucleotides matching TRBD2. Germline values: CDR1 SGHRS, CDR2 YFSETQ. The CDR3 runs 14 residues. Written as DNA, the CDR3 is TGCGCCAGCAGTTTGACTAGCTACAGAGATATGCAGTATTTT. It translates to CASSLTSYRDMQYF.

This clonotype has ten or more counts. CDR3 nucleotide sequence: TGTGCCAGCACCCGTATGGGGGGGGCCACAGATACGCAGTATTTT. Its protein is CASTRMGGATDTQYF. The V and J genes are TRBV12-3 or TRBV12-4 and TRBJ2-3, with TRBD2 as a possible D gene (7 bases). This CDR3 region has 15 residues. V lost 7 bases, J lost 2 bases, and 16 bases lay in between.

The V and J genes are TRBV7-8 and TRBJ1-2; no clear D gene. Trimming pared 4 bases from V and 4 bases from J, leaving 22 bases between. The CDR3 is 17 amino acids. Per the germline V gene, CDR1 is SGHVS and CDR2 is FQNEAQ. In nucleotides, the CDR3 is TGTGCCAGCAGCTCAATTAGGAGGGTACTCGCTGGCTATGGCTACACCTTC. Protein sequence: CASSSIRRVLAGYGYTF. Looking up the rest from reference TRBV7-8 and TRBJ1-2 gives the full variable domain: GAGVSQSPRYKVAKRGQDVALRCDPISGHVSLFWYQQALGQGPEFLTYFQNEAQLDKSGLPSDRFFAERPEGSVSTLKIQRTQQEDSAVYLCASSSIRRVLAGYGYTFGSGTRLTVV.

The rearrangement uses TRBV4-3 and TRBJ1-1; 7 bases fit TRBD1. Looked up from germline, CDR1 is LGHNA and CDR2 is YSLEER. The CDR3 extends over 15 amino acids. The V and J ends lost 0 bases and 3 bases, in that order; junction bases with no gene match: 4. CDR3 nucleotides: TGCGCCAGCAGCCAAGATGCAGGGGGGGACACTGAAGCTTTCTTT. Translated: CASSQDAGGDTEAFF.

This clonotype was counted a few times. The rearrangement uses TRBV20-1 and TRBJ2-1; D gene uncertain. Germline CDR1 and CDR2: DFQATT and SNEGSKA (reference sequence). V lost 0 bases, J lost 12 bases, and 9 bases lay in between. The CDR3 has 11 residues. The CDR3 is CSARDRSAQFF. The CDR3, as DNA: TGCAGTGCTAGAGATCGGTCGGCGCAGTTCTTC.

This clonotype was seen many times. This chain uses TRBV4-3 with TRBJ2-3; 9 positions match TRBD2. CDR1 and CDR2 from the germline V gene are LGHNA and YSLEER. The CDR3 extends over 15 amino acids. The trim removed 4 bases at V and 6 bases at J, leaving 8 bases unmatched. CDR3 amino acids: CASSPIAGGTDTQYF. DNA of the CDR3: TGCGCCAGCAGCCCGATTGCGGGGGGGACCGATACGCAGTATTTT.

About this clonotype itself: With a much larger clone just one base away, this may be a read error. V and J are TRBV12-3 or TRBV12-4 and TRBJ1-6; 9 positions agree with TRBD1. This CDR3 has 14 amino acids. The CDR3 DNA sequence: TGTGCCAGCAGTTACAGGACAGGGGATTCACCCCCCCACTTT. Encoded protein: CASSYRTGDSPPHF.

The rearrangement links TRBV30 to TRBJ1-1; tentatively, D is TRBD1 (6 bases). The CDR3 covers 15 residues. CDR1 and CDR2 from the germline V gene are GTSNPN and SVGIG (reference sequence). V lost 2 bases and J lost 1, with 14 bases in between. In DNA, the CDR3 is TGTGCCTGGAGTTCCCGGACAGACCCGAACACTGAAGCTTTCTTT. It encodes CAWSSRTDPNTEAFF.

A few counts support this clonotype. The chain recombines TRBV7-8 with TRBJ1-5, with no clear D. The CDR3 totals 14 residues. Per germline, CDR1 SGHVS and CDR2 FQNEAQ. The V end lost 5 bases, the J end lost 6 bases, and 14 bases lay between the germline ends. The CDR3 DNA reads as TGTGCCAGCAGCCTCGCCCCCTGGGGTCAGCCCCAGCATTTT. It is translated as CASSLAPWGQPQHF.

The chain uses TRBV5-1 and TRBJ2-2; TRBD2 is a possible D gene (7 bases). This CDR3 spans 17 amino acids. From germline, CDR1 is SGHRS and CDR2 YFSETQ. Trimming took 0 bases from V and 0 from J, leaving 12 bases between them. The CDR3 loop reads CASSLARRGPNTGELFF. DNA of the CDR3: TGCGCCAGCAGCTTGGCCCGGCGGGGGCCGAACACCGGGGAGCTGTTTTTT. Based on the CDR3 plus reference TRBV5-1 and TRBJ2-2, the full variable domain is KAGVTQTPRYLIKTRGQQVTLSCSPISGHRSVSWYQQTPGQGLQFLFEYFSETQRNKGNFPGRFSGRQFSNSRSEMNVSTLELGDSALYLCASSLARRGPNTGELFFGEGSRLTVL.

The chain combines TRBV5-8 with TRBJ1-2; no clear D gene. Looked up from germline, CDR1 is SGHTS and CDR2 is YDEGEE. The length of the CDR3 is 16 residues. V was pared by 4 bases and J by 0 bases, with 16 bases between. CDR3 amino acids: CASSLSPGASNYGYTF. CDR3 DNA sequence: TGTGCCAGCAGCCTCTCCCCCGGAGCATCTAACTATGGCTACACCTTC.